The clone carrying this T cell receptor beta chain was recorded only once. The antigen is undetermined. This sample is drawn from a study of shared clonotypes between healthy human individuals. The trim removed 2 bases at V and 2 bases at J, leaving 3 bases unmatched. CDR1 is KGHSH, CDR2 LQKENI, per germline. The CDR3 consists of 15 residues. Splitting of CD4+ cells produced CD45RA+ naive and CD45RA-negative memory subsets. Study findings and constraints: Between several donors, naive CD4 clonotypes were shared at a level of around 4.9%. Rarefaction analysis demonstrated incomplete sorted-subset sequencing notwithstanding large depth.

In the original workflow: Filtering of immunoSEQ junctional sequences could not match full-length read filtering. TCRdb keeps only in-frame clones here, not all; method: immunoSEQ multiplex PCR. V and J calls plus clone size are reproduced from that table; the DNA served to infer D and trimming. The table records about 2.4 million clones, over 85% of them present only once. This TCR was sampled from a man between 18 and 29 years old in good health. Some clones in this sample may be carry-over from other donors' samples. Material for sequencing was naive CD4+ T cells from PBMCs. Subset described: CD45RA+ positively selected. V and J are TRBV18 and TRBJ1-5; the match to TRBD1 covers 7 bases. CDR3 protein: CASSPYGTGNQPQHF. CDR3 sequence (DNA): TGTGCCAGCTCACCATACGGGACAGGCAATCAGCCCCAGCATTTT.